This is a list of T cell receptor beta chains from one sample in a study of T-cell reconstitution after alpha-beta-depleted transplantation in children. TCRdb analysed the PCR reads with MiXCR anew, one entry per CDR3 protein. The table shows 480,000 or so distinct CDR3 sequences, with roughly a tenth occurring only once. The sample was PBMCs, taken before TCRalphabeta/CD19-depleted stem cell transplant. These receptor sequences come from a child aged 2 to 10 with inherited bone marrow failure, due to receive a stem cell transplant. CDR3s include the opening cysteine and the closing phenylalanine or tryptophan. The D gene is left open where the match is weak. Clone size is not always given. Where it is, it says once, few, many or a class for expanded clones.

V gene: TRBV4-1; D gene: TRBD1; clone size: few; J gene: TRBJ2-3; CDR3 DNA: TGCGCCAGCAGCCAACGACAGGGGTCCAGAGATACGCAGTATTTT; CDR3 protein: CASSQRQGSRDTQYF
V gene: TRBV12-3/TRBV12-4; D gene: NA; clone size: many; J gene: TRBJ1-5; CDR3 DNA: TGTGCCAGCAGTTTAATTCCAGGCAATCAGCCCCAGCATTTT; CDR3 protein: CASSLIPGNQPQHF
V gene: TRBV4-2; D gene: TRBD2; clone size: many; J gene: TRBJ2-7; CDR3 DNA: TGTGCCAGCAGCCACCTAGCGGGAGGTTACGTGGTCGAGCAGTACTTC; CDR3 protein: CASSHLAGGYVVEQYF
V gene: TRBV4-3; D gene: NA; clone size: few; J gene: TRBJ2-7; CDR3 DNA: TGCGCCAGCAGCCAAAGGCCTAGGACCTACGAGCAGTACTTC; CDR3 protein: CASSQRPRTYEQYF
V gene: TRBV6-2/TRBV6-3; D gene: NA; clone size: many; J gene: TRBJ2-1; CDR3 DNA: TGTGCCAGCAGTTACGGAGGGGAGAGGGAAGAGCAGTTCTTC; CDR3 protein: CASSYGGEREEQFF
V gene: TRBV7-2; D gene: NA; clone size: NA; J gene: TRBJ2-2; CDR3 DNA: TGTGCCAGCAGCTCCCCCATCGGGAGATCGGGCACCGGGGAGCTGTTTTTT; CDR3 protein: CASSSPIGRSGTGELFF
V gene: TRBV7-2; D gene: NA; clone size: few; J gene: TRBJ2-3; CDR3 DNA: TGTGCCAGCAGCTTAGGGGAATCGGATACGCAGTATTTT; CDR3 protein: CASSLGESDTQYF
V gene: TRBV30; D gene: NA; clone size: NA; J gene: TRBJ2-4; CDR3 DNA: TGTGCCTGGAGCCCCGGGGCAGGAAACATTCAGTACTTC; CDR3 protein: CAWSPGAGNIQYF
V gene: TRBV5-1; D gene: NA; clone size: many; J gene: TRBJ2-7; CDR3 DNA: TGCGCCAGCAGCTTGGTTCAGGGGCCAGTTTACGAGCAGTACTTC; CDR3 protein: CASSLVQGPVYEQYF
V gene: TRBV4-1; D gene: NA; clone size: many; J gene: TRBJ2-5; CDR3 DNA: TGCGCCAGCAGCCAAGACCAGCAGGTGGAGACCCAGTACTTC; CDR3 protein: CASSQDQQVETQYF
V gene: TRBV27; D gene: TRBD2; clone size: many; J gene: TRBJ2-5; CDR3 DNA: TGTGCCAGCAGTTCGCCTAGCGGGGGTTACCAAGAGACCCAGTACTTC; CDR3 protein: CASSSPSGGYQETQYF
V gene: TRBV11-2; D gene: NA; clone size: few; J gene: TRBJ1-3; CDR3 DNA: TGTGCCAGCGCCGCCCGGAGGACTGGAAACACCATATATTTT; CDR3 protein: CASAARRTGNTIYF
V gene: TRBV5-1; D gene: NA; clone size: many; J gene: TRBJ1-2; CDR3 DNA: TGCGCCAGCAGCTTGGGTCGGGGGCGACTTCAAGGCTACACCTTC; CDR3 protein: CASSLGRGRLQGYTF
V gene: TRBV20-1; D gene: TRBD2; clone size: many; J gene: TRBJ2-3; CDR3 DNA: TGCAGTGCTACCGGGACTAGGGGCACAGATACGCAGTATTTT; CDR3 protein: CSATGTRGTDTQYF
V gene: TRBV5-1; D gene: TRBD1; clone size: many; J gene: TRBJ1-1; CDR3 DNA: TGCGCCAGCAACCGAAAATCCGCGACAGGGGCGACGAACACTGAAGCTTTCTTT; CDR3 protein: CASNRKSATGATNTEAFF
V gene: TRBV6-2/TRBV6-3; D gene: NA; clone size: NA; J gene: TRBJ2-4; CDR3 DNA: TGTGCCAGCAGTTACTCCGCGGAGGGGAACATTCAGTACTTC; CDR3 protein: CASSYSAEGNIQYF
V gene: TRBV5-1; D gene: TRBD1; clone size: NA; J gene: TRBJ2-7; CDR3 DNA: TGCGCCAGCAGCTTGTACCGAGGGGGCAGCTACGAGCAGTACTTC; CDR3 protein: CASSLYRGGSYEQYF
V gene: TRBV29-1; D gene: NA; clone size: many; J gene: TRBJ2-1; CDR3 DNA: TGCAGCGTTCCAGGGTATGAGCAGTTCTTC; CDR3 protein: CSVPGYEQFF
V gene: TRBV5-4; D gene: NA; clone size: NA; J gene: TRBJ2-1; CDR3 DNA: TGTGCCAGCAGCATCGGACCGGGGGTTAGTGAGCAGTTCTTC; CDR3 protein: CASSIGPGVSEQFF
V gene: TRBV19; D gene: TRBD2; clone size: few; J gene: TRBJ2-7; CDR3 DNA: TGTGCCAGTAGTATCGGAGAAGCGGGAGGGCCGGGGATTGAGCAGTACTTC; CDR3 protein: CASSIGEAGGPGIEQYF
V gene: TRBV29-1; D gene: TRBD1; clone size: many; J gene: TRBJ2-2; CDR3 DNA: TGCAGCGTTGAGGGGGACAGGGGCAACACCGGGGAGCTGTTTTTT; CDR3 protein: CSVEGDRGNTGELFF
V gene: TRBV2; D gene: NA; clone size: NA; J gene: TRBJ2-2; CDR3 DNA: TGTGCCAGCAGTTCTCCGGTGGGGGAGCTGTTTTTT; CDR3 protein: CASSSPVGELFF
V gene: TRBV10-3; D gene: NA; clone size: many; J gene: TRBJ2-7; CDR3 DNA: TGTGCCATCAGTCGGGACACCGCCTCCTACGAGCAGTACTTC; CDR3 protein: CAISRDTASYEQYF
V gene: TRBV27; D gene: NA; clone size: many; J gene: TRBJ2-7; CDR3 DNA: TGTGCCAGCAGTCAACTTATGAACCTCTACGAGCAGTACTTC; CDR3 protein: CASSQLMNLYEQYF
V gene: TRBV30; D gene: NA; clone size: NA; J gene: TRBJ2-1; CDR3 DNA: TGTGCCTGGGAAGGACTCGGGATGAATGAGCAGTTCTTC; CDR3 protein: CAWEGLGMNEQFF
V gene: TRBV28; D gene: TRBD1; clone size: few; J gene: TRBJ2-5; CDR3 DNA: TGTGCCAGCAGTTTGACGTCCCATTATACAGGGGAGATCCAAGAGACCCAGTACTTC; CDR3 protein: CASSLTSHYTGEIQETQYF